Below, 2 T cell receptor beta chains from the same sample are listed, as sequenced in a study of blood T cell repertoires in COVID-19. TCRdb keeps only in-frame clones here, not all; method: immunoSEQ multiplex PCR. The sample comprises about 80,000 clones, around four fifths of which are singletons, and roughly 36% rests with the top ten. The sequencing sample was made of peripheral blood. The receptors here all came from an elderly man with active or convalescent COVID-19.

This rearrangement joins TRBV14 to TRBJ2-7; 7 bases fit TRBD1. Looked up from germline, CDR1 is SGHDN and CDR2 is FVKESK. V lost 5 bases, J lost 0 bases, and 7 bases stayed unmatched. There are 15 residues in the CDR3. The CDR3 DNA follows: TGTGCCAGCAGCTCGTCCGGGACAGCCTCCTACGAGCAGTACTTC. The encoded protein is CASSSSGTASYEQYF.

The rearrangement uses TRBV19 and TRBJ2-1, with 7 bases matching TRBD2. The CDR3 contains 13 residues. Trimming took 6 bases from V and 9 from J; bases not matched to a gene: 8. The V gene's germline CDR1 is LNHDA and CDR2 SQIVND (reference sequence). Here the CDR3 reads CASSNAPGGEQFF. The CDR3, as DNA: TGTGCCAGTAGCAACGCCCCGGGGGGTGAGCAGTTCTTC.